The 18 T cell receptor beta chains listed next were all sequenced from one sample in a study of Ad26.COV2.S vaccination and SARS-CoV-2 variants (dated by TCRdb to about 2021). This specimen's treatment or condition label, per the study, means: roughly 20 received Ad26.COV2.S at low or high dose, single or two shots; roughly 5 received placebo; per-sample allocation not given. Repertoires of vaccine and placebo recipients were sequenced from samples collected on day 63 after the first injection. Library preparation employed the immunoSEQ multiplex PCR assay. TCRdb re-hosts the immuneACCESS table, in-frame sequences only. Its copies lack some clones; in the studies checked, an unresolved V gene accounts for under half of them, and the cause for the rest is not known. Here the sample has around 380,000 clones; 70% to 90% occur a single time. Of the sample, about 3.6% is held by the ten largest clones.

The sequenced sample was peripheral blood, obtained in a trial of Ad26.COV2.S vaccine versus placebo. The receptors come from a person between 18 and 65 years old who received the Ad26.COV2.S COVID-19 vaccine or a placebo.

The chain is built from TRBV6-5 and TRBJ2-7; a weak D match, TRBD1 (5 bases). The V and J ends lost 7 bases and 0 bases respectively, with 13 bases between them. This CDR3 spans 14 amino acids. The germline gives CDR1 MNHEY, CDR2 SVGAGI. The CDR3 sequence: CASTTVRGSYEQYF. Here the CDR3 DNA reads TGTGCCAGCACCACAGTTAGGGGCTCCTACGAGCAGTACTTC.

The chain joins TRBV5-1 to TRBJ2-3; D is undetermined. Trimming removed 3 bases from V and 2 bases from J, with 10 bases in between. CDR3 size: 14 residues. Germline V CDR1 and CDR2: SGHRS, YFSETQ. CDR3 nucleotides: TGCGCCAGCAGCTCCCCCGGAGACACAGATACGCAGTATTTT. This codes for CASSSPGDTDTQYF.

The rearrangement links TRBV18 to TRBJ2-3; TRBD1 matches at 7 bases. The length of the CDR3 is 14 residues. The V segment lost 5 bases and the J segment 4 bases; nucleotides outside the gene matches: 6. The germline CDR1 and CDR2 sequences are KGHSH and LQKENI. CDR3 coding DNA: TGTGCCAGCTCAACTCCTACAGGGGCAGATACGCAGTATTTT. Translated: CASSTPTGADTQYF.

CDR3 sequence: CASSPRGDYGYTF. The CDR3 DNA is TGTGCCAGCAGCCCTAGGGGAGACTATGGCTACACCTTC. The V gene is TRBV11-2, the J gene TRBJ1-2, with D possibly being TRBD1 (5 bases). Germline CDR1 SGHAT, CDR2 FQNNGV. The CDR3 is 13 residues long. V dropped 5 bases and J dropped 3 bases, with 10 bases sitting between them.

The chain combines TRBV12-3 or TRBV12-4 with TRBJ2-7, with D unresolved. Between the trimmed V and J ends, which lost 2 bases and 7 bases, there was a span of 12 bases. The CDR3 loop spans 13 amino acids. As DNA, the CDR3 is TGTGCCAGCAGTTTATATCGGACGGATGAGCAGTACTTC. Translated: CASSLYRTDEQYF.

DNA for the CDR3: TGCGCCAGCAGCCAAGATTGGCCGGATAATGAAAAACTGTTTTTT. Translating it yields CASSQDWPDNEKLFF. The J gene is TRBJ1-4, the V gene TRBV4-3; no definite D call. Germline-derived CDR1 and CDR2 are LGHNA and YSLEER. The V and J ends lost 0 bases and 4 bases respectively, with 9 bases between them. CDR3 length equals 15 residues.

To note about this clone: Different DNA sequences within this sample yield the same CDR3. The V gene is TRBV19, the J gene TRBJ1-2; no definite D call. The germline CDR1 and CDR2 sequences are LNHDA and SQIVND (reference sequence). CDR3 length: 13 residues. Trimming removed 5 bases from V and 4 bases from J, with 11 bases in between. This CDR3 is CASSFRGSYGYTF. Written as DNA, the CDR3 is TGTGCCAGTAGTTTTCGCGGCAGCTATGGCTACACCTTC.

The chain carries TRBV4-1 and TRBJ1-2, with TRBD1 as a possible D gene (5 bases). This CDR3 comprises 16 residues. Germline V gene sequence: CDR1 MGHRA, CDR2 YSYEKL. Trimming took off 5 bases at V and 1 base at J, with 17 bases between the two ends. The CDR3, as DNA: TGCGCCAGCAGCGGGACCGCAAAAGTTTTTAACTATGGCTACACCTTC. Translated, it gives CASSGTAKVFNYGYTF.

This rearrangement joins TRBV5-1 to TRBJ2-3, with D possibly matching TRBD1 (5 bases). Germline assignment: CDR1 SGHRS and CDR2 YFSETQ. The V end was cut by 5 bases, the J end by 2 bases, with 12 bases between. The CDR3 is made up of 14 amino acids. The CDR3 loop is CASRPDTNTDTQYF. DNA of the CDR3: TGCGCCAGCAGACCGGACACAAACACAGATACGCAGTATTTT.

V is TRBV2 and J is TRBJ1-1, with D maybe TRBD1 (6 bases). V lost 7 bases and J lost 1, with 16 bases in between. The germline V gene has CDR1 SNHLY and CDR2 FYNNEI. The CDR3 runs to 15 residues. Here the CDR3 DNA reads TGTGCCAGCATTAAGGGGATAGGGGGGAACACTGAAGCTTTCTTT. This encodes CASIKGIGGNTEAFF.

Remarks on this clone: One end of the junction does not line up with germline, which may come from a read error. This rearrangement joins TRBV19 to TRBJ2-7; D is possibly TRBD1 (5 bases). The CDR3 loop spans 15 amino acids. The germline CDR1 and CDR2 sequences are LNHDA and SQIVND (reference sequence). DNA of the CDR3: TGTGCCAGTAGTGTAGAGTTCCAGGGTCCCTACGAGCAGTACTTC. This translates into CASSVEFQGPYEQYF.

The chain carries TRBV3-1 (or the pseudogene TRBV3-2) and TRBJ2-3; TRBD2 agrees at 7 bases. Trimming took 1 base from V and 6 from J; bases not matched to a gene: 4. This CDR3 comprises 14 residues. Germline V gene sequence: CDR1 LGHDT, CDR2 YNNKEL (reference sequence). Here the CDR3 DNA reads TGTGCCAGCAGCCAAGGTCGGGGGGTGGATACGCAGTATTTT. Translating it yields CASSQGRGVDTQYF.

The genes are TRBV6-5 and TRBJ1-3; no firm D call. The CDR3 runs to 15 residues. Germline lookup yields CDR1 MNHEY and CDR2 SVGAGI. V was cut by 6 bases and J by 4 bases, with 16 bases left in between. This chain's CDR3 is CASSVSRGQGNTIYF. The CDR3 bases are TGTGCCAGCAGCGTTAGCCGGGGTCAGGGAAACACCATATATTTT.

The gene calls are TRBV11-2 and TRBJ2-1; TRBD2 matches 9 bases. Germline V CDR1 and CDR2: SGHAT, FQNNGV. There are 15 residues in the CDR3. Losses at the gene ends were 3 bases for V and 4 bases for J; bases not matched to a gene: 4. The CDR3 nucleotides read TGTGCCAGCAGCTTCCCTAGCGGGGTTTACAATGAGCAGTTCTTC. Translating gives CASSFPSGVYNEQFF.

The chain links TRBV27 to TRBJ2-7, with D possibly called TRBD1 or TRBD2 (6 bases each). Germline V CDR1 and CDR2: MNHEY, SMNVEV (reference sequence). Trimming took off 1 base at V and 4 bases at J, with 11 bases between the two ends. The CDR3 contains 14 residues. The CDR3 spells CASSLFGGPYEQYF. CDR3 sequence (DNA): TGTGCCAGCAGTTTATTCGGGGGCCCTTACGAGCAGTACTTC.

The chain carries TRBV2 and TRBJ2-1; the D is unclear. CDR1 is SNHLY and CDR2 is FYNNEI in the germline V gene. V was trimmed by 7 bases and J by 4 bases, leaving 11 bases between them. The CDR3 has 13 amino acids. CDR3 nucleotides: TGTGCCAGCAAAAAGTGGCCTTACAATGAGCAGTTCTTC. It encodes CASKKWPYNEQFF.

As for this clone: The same CDR3 can be traced to other DNA sequences in this sample. V usage is TRBV5-8 and J usage is TRBJ2-1; D is unclear. V lost 4 bases and J 3 bases, leaving 5 bases between the germline ends. The germline V gene encodes CDR1 SGHTS and CDR2 YDEGEE. CDR3 length equals 12 residues. The CDR3, as DNA: TGTGCCAGCAGCCTAAGCTACAATGAGCAGTTCTTC. Translation gives CASSLSYNEQFF.

The rearrangement links TRBV5-6 to TRBJ2-7, with 8 positions matching TRBD1. The CDR3 runs to 14 residues. CDR1 SGHDT and CDR2 YYEEEE come from the germline V gene. J gave up 6 bases and V 0 bases, and 5 bases lay outside the gene matches. The CDR3 spells CASSLVGTGREQYF. DNA of the CDR3: TGTGCCAGCAGCTTGGTGGGGACAGGACGCGAGCAGTACTTC.